This TCR beta chain was obtained from a study of blood T cell repertoires in COVID-19. Turning to the study itself: Material from acute and convalescent COVID-19 was sourced from the United States, Italy and Spain. T cells, B-cell-depleted T cells, or PBMCs supplied cDNA or gDNA.

Source study methods: Reference gene primer amplification gave nucleated cell count estimates. TCRdb's copy holds only in-frame clones and misses some; the assay was immunoSEQ multiplex PCR. D and trimming come from the DNA, and the V and J calls and clone size come from that table. This table holds about 500,000 clones, 89% found once. The CDR3 contains 14 residues. Germline V lookup: CDR1 KGHSH, CDR2 LQKENI. With V trimmed by 1 base and J by 7 bases, 4 bases remained unmatched. The Seattle patients, enrolled during active infection, were followed longitudinally. Sample: peripheral blood. The origin of this receptor is a man aged 18 to 29 with COVID-19, enrolled during active disease. The chain recombines TRBV18 with TRBJ2-1; 7 nucleotides agree with TRBD2. This CDR3 is CASSPLAGDNEQFF. The DNA of the CDR3 is TGTGCCAGCTCACCACTGGCGGGGGATAATGAGCAGTTCTTC.